Sequencing of this TCR beta chain was carried out in a study of blood T cell repertoires in COVID-19. Across the whole study: Whether acute or convalescent, the COVID-19 samples came from the United States, Italy and Spain. PBMCs, B-cell-depleted T cells, or T cells were the source of the cDNA or gDNA that made up the material.

Germline V CDR1 and CDR2: SGHTA, FQGNSA. This CDR3 spans 16 amino acids. The germline V and J ends were trimmed by 5 bases and 1 base, with 15 bases remaining between them. Enrolled through a virtual design, the participants were between roughly 18 and 89 years of age and came from 24 US areas. Original analysis: Amplification with reference gene primers provided the estimates of nucleated cell counts. Sequenced by immunoSEQ multiplex PCR; TCRdb stores in-frame clones only, minus some. V, J and clone size derive from that table, while D and trimming were established from the DNA sequence. Of some 300,000 clones in the sample, nearly 90% were seen once. This clone was seen only a few times.

The TCR comes from a woman between 50 and 59 years old who had been exposed to COVID-19. V usage is TRBV7-2 and J usage is TRBJ1-3; D is uncertain. The specimen was PBMCs or T cells enriched from blood (not recorded which). The CDR3 DNA sequence: TGTGCCAGCAGCCAAGCGGGAGCCCAGTCTGGAAACACCATATATTTT. Protein product: CASSQAGAQSGNTIYF.